Included here is one T cell receptor beta chain sequence, with context. This sample was included in a study of CD8 T cells in Susac syndrome. Random hexamers were used to reverse transcribe about 0.5 to 1 ug of RNA. One entry per CDR3 protein, called by TCRdb with MiXCR from the immunoSEQ multiplex PCR reads. The repertoire consists of some 120,000 distinct CDR3 sequences, with more than 90% occurring once and the leading ten covering less than 0.25%. The sample was CD8+ T cells from PBMCs. The receptor was isolated from a human donor with Susac syndrome.

Here the CDR3 DNA reads TGTGCCAGCAGTTACGAGACCTTTGGGGAGATTGGGATTCACCCCCTCCACTTT. Amino acids: CASSYETFGEIGIHPLHF. The chain has TRBV6-5 and TRBJ1-6; no reliable D call. This CDR3 has 18 amino acids. V shed 2 bases and J shed 13 bases, with 27 bases lying between them. In germline, CDR1 is MNHEY, CDR2 SVGAGI.